Shown below are 11 T cell receptor beta chains from a single sample sequenced in a study of vaccination and CD4 T cells after COVID-19. Documented time point: late sampling 161 to 241 days after vaccination in a few convalescent patients. TCRdb reanalysed the PCR reads using MiXCR and keeps one entry per CDR3 protein. The repertoire holds about 39,000 distinct CDR3 sequences, around 35% seen once, with roughly 6.2% in the top ten. The starting material was CD4+ T cells from blood, obtained about 7 months after SARS-CoV-2 vaccination. These receptors were taken from a human donor who had recovered from COVID-19.

The V call is TRBV19, the J call TRBJ2-6; 7 bases align to TRBD1. Per germline, CDR1 LNHDA and CDR2 SQIVND (reference sequence). The trim removed 6 bases at V and 3 bases at J, leaving 2 bases unmatched. This CDR3 has 14 residues. The CDR3 nucleotides read TGTGCCAGTAGCCACAGGGGTGGGGCCAACGTCCTGACTTTC. Its protein is CASSHRGGANVLTF.

The chain uses TRBV27 and TRBJ2-1, with D unresolved. CDR3 length: 11 residues. V gave up 6 bases and J gave up 7 bases, with 7 bases separating them. Germline assignment: CDR1 MNHEY and CDR2 SMNVEV (reference sequence). The CDR3 here is CASSTGNEQFF. The CDR3 bases are TGTGCCAGCAGCACTGGGAATGAGCAGTTCTTC.

This clonotype appeared once. The chain employs TRBV5-4 and TRBJ2-1; a possible D gene is TRBD1 (5 bases). The V end lost 3 bases, the J end lost 0 bases, and 10 bases lay between the germline ends. Germline assignment: CDR1 SGHNT and CDR2 YYREEE (reference sequence). The CDR3 is 15 residues long. The DNA for the CDR3 is TGTGCCAGCAGCTCACAGGTGAGCTCCTACAATGAGCAGTTCTTC. It translates to CASSSQVSSYNEQFF.

This chain links TRBV4-1 with TRBJ2-7; D gene uncertain. The CDR3 is made up of 15 amino acids. V lost 2 bases and J 3 bases, leaving 14 bases between the germline ends. Germline V gene data show CDR1 as MGHRA and CDR2 as YSYEKL. The CDR3 DNA follows: TGCGCCAGCAGCCAACAGAGCACCCCCTACTACGAGCAGTACTTC. This gives the protein CASSQQSTPYYEQYF.

This clonotype has more than one count but fewer than ten. This chain joins TRBV7-9 and TRBJ2-5; D is unresolved. The germline gives CDR1 SEHNR, CDR2 FQNEAQ (reference sequence). The V end was cut by 5 bases, the J end by 1 base, with 5 bases between. The CDR3 sequence is 12 residues long. CDR3 in DNA: TGTGCCAGCAGCCCCTTCCAAGAGACCCAGTACTTC. It codes for CASSPFQETQYF.

This clonotype was seen more than once but under ten times. This chain joins TRBV19 and TRBJ2-7, with TRBD2 as a possible D gene (5 bases). The germline gives CDR1 LNHDA, CDR2 SQIVND (reference sequence). The CDR3 covers 13 residues. Trimming took off 5 bases at V and 1 base at J, with 9 bases between the two ends. CDR3 sequence: CASSEGGSYEQYF. The CDR3 DNA reads as TGTGCCAGTAGTGAGGGCGGGTCCTACGAGCAGTACTTC.

This clonotype was observed a handful of times. This chain connects TRBV20-1 to TRBJ2-5; TRBD1 might be the D (6 bases). The CDR3 extends over 13 amino acids. Germline V gene sequence: CDR1 DFQATT, CDR2 SNEGSKA (reference sequence). Trimming shortened V by 4 bases and J by 2 bases, and 11 bases separated the two germline ends. The CDR3 region has the DNA TGCAGTGCTAAAACAGGGATTCAAGAGACCCAGTACTTC. It is translated as CSAKTGIQETQYF.

The genes are TRBV6-5 and TRBJ2-2, with a possible D match to TRBD1 (6 bases). The germline gives CDR1 MNHEY, CDR2 SVGAGI. The CDR3 has 15 amino acids. V lost 3 bases, J lost 8 bases, and 16 bases lay in between. The CDR3: CASSYSDRDTGELFF. The CDR3 DNA reads TGTGCCAGCAGTTATTCGGACAGAGATACAGGGGAGCTGTTTTTT.

The table lists this clonotype with a few counts. V is TRBV20-1 and J is TRBJ2-7; D not resolved. The CDR3 has 14 residues. The ends were cut back, 4 bases at V and 0 bases at J, with 13 bases in the middle. CDR1 DFQATT and CDR2 SNEGSKA come from the germline V gene (reference sequence). The CDR3 DNA reads TGCAGTGCTAAAGGTGTGGGCTCCTCCTACGAGCAGTACTTC. Encoded protein: CSAKGVGSSYEQYF.

The chain carries TRBV6-1 and TRBJ1-5; D unclear. The CDR3 totals 14 residues. The V gene's germline CDR1 is MNHNS and CDR2 SASEGT. Trimming shortened V by 2 bases and J by 5 bases, and 10 bases separated the two germline ends. The CDR3 region is CASSEKGKDQPQHF. CDR3 nucleotides: TGTGCCAGCAGTGAAAAAGGGAAGGATCAGCCCCAGCATTTT.

The chain has TRBV28 and TRBJ2-1; 10 nucleotides line up with TRBD2. J gave up 15 bases and V 6 bases, and 8 bases lay outside the gene matches. Per the germline V gene, CDR1 is MDHEN and CDR2 is SYDVKM. This CDR3 has 12 amino acids. The CDR3 nucleotides are TGTGCCAGCAGCGAAGGGACTAGCGTTCCGTTCTTC. Protein product: CASSEGTSVPFF.